Listed below are T cell receptor beta chains from one sample, sequenced in a study of T cell responses to AZD1222 COVID-19 vaccine. The method was immunoSEQ multiplex PCR; TCRdb's version includes in-frame clones alone and lacks a portion of them. The sample has 100,000 to 150,000 clones, approximately 91% seen once. Sequencing used peripheral blood, obtained 28 days after the second AZD1222 dose. The receptor source for this set is an adult who received the AZD1222 COVID-19 vaccine. The CDR3 runs from the conserved cysteine through the conserved F or W. A D gene is named only where the DNA matches it firmly. Expanded clones get a size class; other rows say once, few or many, or leave the size out.

V,size,D,J,CDR3,DNA
TRBV29-1,NA,NA,TRBJ1-2,CSVEGAGVANYGYTF,TGCAGCGTTGAAGGGGCGGGGGTGGCTAACTATGGCTACACCTTC
TRBV6-1,few,TRBD2,TRBJ2-1,CASSEVAGSYNEQFF,TGTGCCAGCAGTGAAGTAGCGGGCTCCTACAATGAGCAGTTCTTC
TRBV6-5,NA,TRBD2,TRBJ2-7,CASRSSRGTYEQYF,TGTGCCAGCAGAAGCTCGCGGGGGACCTACGAGCAGTACTTC
TRBV19,NA,NA,TRBJ1-5,CASSIAPRGLGKPQHF,TGTGCCAGTAGTATAGCCCCGAGAGGGTTGGGAAAGCCCCAGCATTTT
TRBV5-4,NA,NA,TRBJ1-5,CASSLAPGRNSNQPQHF,TGTGCCAGCAGCTTGGCCCCCGGCAGAAATAGCAATCAGCCCCAGCATTTT
TRBV27,NA,NA,TRBJ2-7,CASSLAVRGRSSEQYF,TGTGCCAGCAGTTTAGCTGTCAGGGGGAGGTCGTCCGAGCAGTACTTC
TRBV7-6,NA,NA,TRBJ1-4,CASSLGQTNEKLFF,TGTGCCAGCAGCTTAGGACAAACTAATGAAAAACTGTTTTTT
TRBV10-3,NA,TRBD2,TRBJ2-7,CAIAGLAGDGEQYF,TGTGCCATCGCCGGACTAGCGGGAGACGGCGAGCAGTACTTC
TRBV19,once,NA,TRBJ1-2,CASSIDAYRRYTF,TGTGCCAGTAGTATCGACGCCTATCGTAGGTACACCTTC
TRBV27,NA,NA,TRBJ1-2,CASSLSTGFGYTF,TGTGCCAGCAGTTTATCCACTGGCTTCGGCTACACCTTC
TRBV6-5,NA,NA,TRBJ2-7,CASSYSILGEQYF,TGTGCCAGCAGTTACTCGATCCTGGGCGAGCAGTACTTC
TRBV5-6,NA,NA,TRBJ1-2,CASSLPNYGYTF,TGTGCCAGCAGCTTGCCTAACTATGGCTACACCTTC
TRBV5-6,few,TRBD2,TRBJ2-2,CASSKLAGGHTGELFF,TGTGCCAGCAGCAAGCTAGCGGGAGGGCACACCGGGGAGCTGTTTTTT
TRBV24-1,NA,NA,TRBJ2-7,CATSGTGTLGEQYF,TGTGCCACCAGTGGAACAGGGACATTGGGAGAGCAGTACTTC
TRBV5-1,NA,NA,TRBJ2-1,CASSLQGSNLYNEQFF,TGCGCCAGCAGCCTGCAGGGGTCCAACCTTTACAATGAGCAGTTCTTC
TRBV27,NA,TRBD1,TRBJ2-7,CASSYGTGVHEQYF,TGTGCCAGCAGTTATGGGACAGGGGTCCACGAGCAGTACTTC
TRBV5-1,once,TRBD1,TRBJ2-2,CASSLHRDRGHTGELFF,TGCGCCAGCAGCTTGCACCGGGACAGGGGGCACACCGGGGAGCTGTTTTTT
TRBV28,NA,TRBD2,TRBJ2-3,CASRAGGPRDTQYF,TGTGCCAGCAGGGCGGGAGGGCCGAGAGATACGCAGTATTTT
TRBV5-6,once,NA,TRBJ2-1,CASSSPHSFNEQFF,TGTGCCAGCAGCTCCCCTCATTCGTTTAATGAGCAGTTCTTC
TRBV11-2,NA,NA,TRBJ2-2,CASSLGRSANTGELFF,TGTGCCAGCAGCTTAGGCAGATCCGCGAACACCGGGGAGCTGTTTTTT
TRBV3-1/TRBV3-2,NA,NA,TRBJ2-6,CASSLNGLKSSGANVLTF,TGTGCCAGCAGCCTAAATGGACTAAAGAGCTCTGGGGCCAACGTCCTGACTTTC
TRBV6-4,NA,NA,TRBJ2-3,CASSAERSRGTDTQYF,TGTGCCAGCAGTGCCGAGCGTTCCAGAGGTACAGATACGCAGTATTTT
TRBV7-9,NA,TRBD1,TRBJ2-3,CASSRDRALDTQYF,TGTGCCAGCAGCCGGGACAGGGCCTTAGATACGCAGTATTTT
TRBV5-1,NA,TRBD2,TRBJ2-1,CASSLYPLAGVFNSGEQFF,TGCGCCAGCAGCTTGTACCCACTAGCGGGAGTATTCAACTCGGGTGAGCAGTTCTTC
TRBV2,NA,NA,TRBJ1-5,CASSVSGGMGQPQHF,TGTGCCAGCAGTGTTTCGGGGGGTATGGGACAGCCCCAGCATTTT
TRBV5-6,NA,NA,TRBJ1-6,CASTTATAPSPLHF,TGTGCCAGCACCACAGCGACAGCACCTTCACCCCTCCACTTT
TRBV4-1,NA,NA,TRBJ1-1,CASSHPNGRAHEAFF,TGCGCCAGCAGCCACCCGAACGGTCGGGCGCATGAAGCTTTCTTT
TRBV5-1,NA,NA,TRBJ2-5,CASSLDSDQTQYF,TGCGCCAGCAGCCTGGACTCCGACCAGACCCAGTACTTC
TRBV5-3,NA,NA,TRBJ1-3,CARSLTMSKQGFSGNTIYF,TGTGCCAGAAGCTTGACCATGTCCAAACAGGGTTTCTCTGGAAACACCATATATTTT
TRBV12-3/TRBV12-4,NA,NA,TRBJ2-1,CASSLGYEQFF,TGTGCCAGCAGTTTAGGGTATGAGCAGTTCTTC
TRBV5-1,NA,NA,TRBJ2-1,CASRATGAGENNEQFF,TGCGCCAGCAGGGCCACGGGGGCGGGAGAAAACAATGAGCAGTTCTTC
TRBV7-3,NA,NA,TRBJ2-7,CASSLLKGSTYEQYF,TGTGCCAGCAGCTTACTAAAGGGGTCCACCTACGAGCAGTACTTC
TRBV11-2,NA,NA,TRBJ1-2,CASSPGRVSGGYTF,TGTGCCAGCAGCCCTGGGAGGGTTTCGGGCGGCTACACCTTC
TRBV9,NA,NA,TRBJ2-2,CASSVDPASTGELFF,TGTGCCAGCAGCGTAGATCCCGCGAGCACCGGGGAGCTGTTTTTT
TRBV6-5,NA,NA,TRBJ1-2,CASRAGAFGYTF,TGTGCCAGCAGGGCAGGGGCTTTTGGCTACACCTTC
TRBV5-1,NA,NA,TRBJ2-2,CASSLIPTGELFF,TGCGCCAGCAGCTTGATCCCCACCGGGGAGCTGTTTTTT
TRBV5-3,NA,NA,TRBJ1-2,CARSHIRVGREEGYTF,TGTGCCAGAAGCCACATCCGCGTCGGCAGGGAAGAAGGCTACACCTTC
TRBV24-1,NA,TRBD2,TRBJ2-3,CATSTSGYTDTQYF,TGTGCCACCAGTACTAGCGGTTACACAGATACGCAGTATTTT
TRBV21-1,NA,NA,TRBJ1-1,CASSPDGLVNTEAFF,TGTGCCAGCAGCCCAGATGGGCTTGTGAACACTGAAGCTTTCTTT
TRBV27,NA,TRBD1,TRBJ1-5,CASSRGTGVYSNQPQHF,TGTGCCAGCAGTCGGGGGACAGGGGTTTATAGCAATCAGCCCCAGCATTTT
TRBV2,NA,NA,TRBJ1-2,CASSTQGISYGYTF,TGTGCCAGCAGTACACAGGGTATCAGCTATGGCTACACCTTC
TRBV7-3,NA,TRBD2,TRBJ2-5,CASSLGTSGTLQYF,TGTGCCAGCAGCTTGGGGACTAGCGGGACCCTCCAGTACTTC
TRBV7-3,NA,NA,TRBJ2-7,CASSLAGPGAVRDF,TGTGCCAGCAGCTTAGCTGGCCCGGGGGCGGTCAGAGACTTC
TRBV18,NA,TRBD1,TRBJ2-1,CASSSLRGSSYNEQFF,TGTGCCAGCTCATCCCTCAGGGGGTCCTCCTACAATGAGCAGTTCTTC
TRBV5-1,NA,NA,TRBJ1-1,CASSLAGVRNTEAFF,TGCGCCAGCAGCTTGGCGGGGGTTAGGAACACTGAAGCTTTCTTT